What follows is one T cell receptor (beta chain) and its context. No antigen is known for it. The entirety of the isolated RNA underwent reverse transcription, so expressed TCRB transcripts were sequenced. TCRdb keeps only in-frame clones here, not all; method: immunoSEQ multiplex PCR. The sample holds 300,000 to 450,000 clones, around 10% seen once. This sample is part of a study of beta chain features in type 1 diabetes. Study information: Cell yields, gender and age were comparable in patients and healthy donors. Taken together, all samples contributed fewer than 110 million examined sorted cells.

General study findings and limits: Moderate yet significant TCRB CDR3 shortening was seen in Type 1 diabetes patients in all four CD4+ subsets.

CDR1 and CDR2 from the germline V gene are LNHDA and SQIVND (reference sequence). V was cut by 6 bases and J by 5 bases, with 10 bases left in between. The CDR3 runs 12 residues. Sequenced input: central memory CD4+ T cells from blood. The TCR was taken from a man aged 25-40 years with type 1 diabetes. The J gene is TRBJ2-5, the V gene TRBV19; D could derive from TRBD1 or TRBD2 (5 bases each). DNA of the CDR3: TGTGCCAGTAGGACGGGGCTGGAGACCCAGTACTTC. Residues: CASRTGLETQYF.